The 26 T cell receptor beta chains in this list originate from one sample, sequenced in a study of a mutant IDH1 vaccine in newly diagnosed glioma. Documented time point: week 23, last vaccination. Each dose of the vaccine consisted of 300 ug of mutant IDH1 20-mer peptide, with topical imiquimod. Antigens for these TCRs are unknown. Method: immunoSEQ multiplex PCR; TCRdb's copy keeps in-frame clones and lacks some. Of roughly 38,000 clones listed, around 79% are singletons. The sequences come from PBMCs, collected from a glioma patient whose treatment included an IDH1 peptide vaccine. These receptor sequences come from a woman aged 40 to 49 with glioma. Some clones in this sample may be carry-over from other donors' samples.

This clone was counted only a few times. The chain carries TRBV11-2 and TRBJ1-1, with a possible D match to TRBD1 (5 bases). Trimming stripped 3 bases from V and 4 bases from J, with 15 bases between. The CDR3 is made up of 15 amino acids. Per the germline V gene, CDR1 is SGHAT and CDR2 is FQNNGV. Here the CDR3 reads CASSFGWGSVTEAFF. CDR3 nucleotides: TGTGCCAGCAGCTTTGGGTGGGGGTCGGTCACTGAAGCTTTCTTT.

This clone was seen a few times. Mismatch with germline at one junction end may stem from a read error. V usage is TRBV28 and J usage is TRBJ1-1, with D uncertain. Germline values: CDR1 MDHEN, CDR2 SYDVKM. This CDR3 is 16 amino acids long. CDR3: CASRPRVWGMNSEAFF. The CDR3 bases are TGTGCCAGCAGACCGCGCGTATGGGGTATGAACTCTGAAGCTTTCTTT. The full variable domain, completed using reference TRBV28 and TRBJ1-1, is DVKVTQSSRYLVKRTGEKVFLECVQDMDHENMFWYRQDPGLGLRLIYFSYDVKMKEKGDIPEGYSVSREKKERFSLILESASTNQTSMYLCASRPRVWGMNSEAFFGQGTRLTVV.

The chain links TRBV6-5 to TRBJ1-4, with 9 bases aligning to TRBD1. In germline, CDR1 is MNHEY, CDR2 SVGAGI. The CDR3 has 16 amino acids. J gave up 6 bases and V 0 bases, and 5 bases lay outside the gene matches. DNA of the CDR3: TGTGCCAGCAGTTACTCGAGCGGGACAGGGCATGAAAAACTGTTTTTT. It codes for CASSYSSGTGHEKLFF.

The chain has TRBV28 and TRBJ1-5; weak D call: TRBD1 (5 bases). V lost 5 bases, J lost 4 bases, and 9 bases lay in between. CDR3 size: 13 residues. Germline V gives CDR1 MDHEN, CDR2 SYDVKM. As DNA, the CDR3 is TGTGCCAGCAGTCCGGGGCGGAATCAGCCCCAGCATTTT. Its translation: CASSPGRNQPQHF.

The chain combines TRBV6-5 with TRBJ1-6, with D hard to call. Trimming left V 4 bases short and J 8 bases short, with 15 bases between. This CDR3 region has 15 residues. CDR1 is MNHEY, CDR2 SVGAGI, per germline. CDR3: CASSFRPPRDSPLHF. The CDR3, as DNA: TGTGCCAGCAGTTTTCGTCCACCTCGGGATTCACCCCTCCACTTT.

This clone showed up just once. This CDR3 is CASSETSDNEQFF. CDR3 DNA: TGCGCCAGCTCTGAGACTAGCGACAATGAGCAGTTCTTC. This rearrangement joins TRBV5-1 to TRBJ2-1, with 8 bases lining up with TRBD2. The CDR3 contains 13 residues. Per the germline V gene, CDR1 is SGHRS and CDR2 is YFSETQ. Trimming cost V 7 bases and J 5 bases; bases outside gene matches: 5.

This sequence joins TRBV11-3 and TRBJ1-1; no definite D call. The CDR3 consists of 13 residues. V was pared by 2 bases and J by 4 bases, with 8 bases between. CDR1 is SGHNT and CDR2 is YENEEA in the germline V gene. The CDR3 DNA reads as TGTGCCAGCAGCTTAACCCGGAGCACTGAAGCTTTCTTT. Encoded protein: CASSLTRSTEAFF.

The J gene is TRBJ1-2, the V gene TRBV10-1; D remains unclear. The germline V gene encodes CDR1 WNHNN and CDR2 SYGVQD (reference sequence). This CDR3 region has 12 residues. The ends were cut back, 8 bases at V and 5 bases at J, with 12 bases in the middle. CDR3 amino acids: CASRYDVYGYTF. Written as DNA, the CDR3 is TGCGCCAGCCGATACGACGTTTATGGCTACACCTTC.

This chain's CDR3 is CASSSTWGQGISTDTQYF. The CDR3 nucleotides read TGTGCCAGCAGCTCGACATGGGGACAGGGTATCAGCACAGATACGCAGTATTTT. The chain links TRBV5-6 to TRBJ2-3; TRBD1 aligns across 9 bases. The V segment lost 3 bases and the J segment 0 bases; nucleotides outside the gene matches: 11. The germline gives CDR1 SGHDT, CDR2 YYEEEE. The CDR3 length is 18 residues.

Remarks on this clone: Other nucleotide sequences from this sample produce the same CDR3. The chain combines TRBV15 with TRBJ2-6; D perhaps matches TRBD2 (5 bases). This CDR3 spans 13 amino acids. From germline, CDR1 is LNHNV and CDR2 YYDKDF (reference sequence). V was pared by 4 bases and J by 4 bases, with 5 bases between. CDR3 loop: CATSIAGANVLTF. As DNA, the CDR3 is TGTGCCACCAGCATAGCGGGGGCCAACGTCCTGACTTTC. Drawing the rest from reference TRBV15 and TRBJ2-6, the complete variable domain is DAMVIQNPRYQVTQFGKPVTLSCSQTLNHNVMYWYQQKSSQAPKLLFHYYDKDFNNEADTPDNFQSRRPNTSFCFLDIRSPGLGDTAMYLCATSIAGANVLTFGAGSRLTVL.

This chain connects TRBV6-4 to TRBJ1-1; D ambiguous. V lost 4 bases to trimming and J lost 1 base, with 10 bases between them. CDR1 MRHNA and CDR2 SNTAGT come from the germline V gene. The CDR3 is 14 amino acids. The CDR3 bases are TGTGCCAGCAGTGCCTCTCCAGGGAACACTGAAGCTTTCTTT. This sequence encodes CASSASPGNTEAFF.

The V call is TRBV6-1, the J call TRBJ2-5; 11 nucleotides align to TRBD2. The junction had 1 base not matched to a gene; V was cut back by 2 bases and J by 2 bases. CDR3 length: 15 residues. Germline CDR1 is MNHNS and CDR2 is SASEGT. The chain's CDR3 is CASSELAGGQETQYF. The CDR3 DNA sequence: TGTGCCAGCAGTGAACTAGCGGGAGGACAAGAGACCCAGTACTTC.

J is TRBJ1-2 and V is TRBV2; D not certain. Germline CDR1 reads SNHLY; CDR2 reads FYNNEI. The CDR3 extends over 13 amino acids. Trimming pared 4 bases from V and 5 bases from J, leaving 11 bases between. CDR3 nucleotides: TGTGCCAGCAGTGGCGACGCCTTATATGGCTACACCTTC. Its protein product is CASSGDALYGYTF.

The CDR3 DNA is TGCGCCAGCAGCCAAGGATGGAGCTCTGGGGCCAACGTCCTGACTTTC. This codes for CASSQGWSSGANVLTF. The chain employs TRBV4-1 and TRBJ2-6; D remains ambiguous. Trimming left V 1 base short and J 0 bases short, with 7 bases between. The CDR3 has 16 amino acids. CDR1 is MGHRA and CDR2 is YSYEKL in the germline V gene.

This sequence joins TRBV18 and TRBJ1-2; D is uncertain. The CDR3 extends over 13 amino acids. V gave up 1 base and J gave up 7 bases, with 10 bases separating them. The germline V gene has CDR1 KGHSH and CDR2 LQKENI. CDR3 DNA: TGTGCCAGCTCACCACTCGCAACTGGTGGCTACACCTTC. Translating gives CASSPLATGGYTF.

The V call is TRBV2, the J call TRBJ2-3, with D possibly TRBD2 on 6 matching bases. The CDR3 is 15 residues long. Germline V gene data show CDR1 as SNHLY and CDR2 as FYNNEI. V was cut by 11 bases and J by 0 bases, with 18 bases left in between. Here the CDR3 reads CASTSRGTSTDTQYF. The CDR3 DNA follows: TGTGCCTCCACCTCCCGGGGGACTAGCACAGATACGCAGTATTTT.

The chain combines TRBV2 with TRBJ2-1; no firm D call. Trimming removed 8 bases at V and 6 bases at J, with 5 bases between. Germline CDR1 is SNHLY and CDR2 is FYNNEI. The CDR3 is made up of 10 amino acids. As DNA, the CDR3 is TGTGCCAGCGCGATCAATGAGCAGTTCTTC. It yields the protein CASAINEQFF.

This clone was counted between two and nine times. The V call is TRBV15, the J call TRBJ1-1; unclear D gene. The CDR3 spans 15 residues. Germline CDR1 LNHNV, CDR2 YYDKDF (reference sequence). V was shortened by 7 bases and J by 6 bases, with 21 bases between the two germline ends. CDR3 sequence: CATTKEPSVTAEAFF. For the CDR3, the DNA is TGTGCCACCACCAAAGAGCCGTCCGTTACAGCTGAAGCTTTCTTT.

The CDR3 DNA follows: TGTGCCAGCAGCTGGGGGGGGGTCGGAGCGCGATATGGCTACACCTTC. Its translation: CASSWGGVGARYGYTF. The chain uses TRBV5-5 and TRBJ1-2; the D gene is possibly TRBD1 (5 bases). The CDR3 loop spans 16 amino acids. The V end was cut by 3 bases, the J end by 5 bases, with 20 bases between. In germline, CDR1 is SGHKS, CDR2 YYEKEE (reference sequence). The whole variable domain, remainder taken from reference TRBV5-5 and TRBJ1-2, is DAGVTQSPTHLIKTRGQQVTLRCSPISGHKSVSWYQQVLGQGPQFIFQYYEKEERGRGNFPDRFSARQFPNYSSELNVNALLLGDSALYLCASSWGGVGARYGYTFGSGTRLTVV.

This chain connects TRBV5-1 to TRBJ2-5; D might be TRBD2 (5 bases). CDR3 size: 14 residues. With 2 bases removed from V and 2 bases from J, the gap between germline ends came to 10 bases. Germline V lookup: CDR1 SGHRS, CDR2 YFSETQ. The CDR3 reads CASSFGGIQETQYF. Written as DNA, the CDR3 is TGCGCCAGCAGCTTTGGAGGCATTCAAGAGACCCAGTACTTC. The full variable domain, in which reference TRBV5-1 and TRBJ2-5 provide the parts outside the CDR3, is KAGVTQTPRYLIKTRGQQVTLSCSPISGHRSVSWYQQTPGQGLQFLFEYFSETQRNKGNFPGRFSGRQFSNSRSEMNVSTLELGDSALYLCASSFGGIQETQYFGPGTRLLVL.

The V and J genes are TRBV6-1 and TRBJ1-1; D not certain. Germline CDR1 MNHNS, CDR2 SASEGT. V was pared by 6 bases and J by 1 base, with 9 bases between. The CDR3 runs 13 residues. In DNA, the CDR3 is TGTGCCAGCAGGCCTAGGGAGAACACTGAAGCTTTCTTT. Its translation: CASRPRENTEAFF.

There are a few counts of this clone. The genes are TRBV11-2 and TRBJ2-2; D is unclear. The CDR3 is 11 amino acids. From germline, CDR1 is SGHAT and CDR2 FQNNGV. V lost 1 base and J lost 6, with 0 bases in between. In nucleotides, the CDR3 is TGTGCCAGCAGCTTAGCCGGGGAGCTGTTTTTT. Translation: CASSLAGELFF.

This chain uses TRBV18 with TRBJ2-7; D may match TRBD1 or TRBD2 (5 bases each). Germline CDR1 KGHSH, CDR2 LQKENI. The CDR3 spans 13 residues. V shed 1 base and J shed 7 bases, with 11 bases lying between them. The CDR3 DNA follows: TGTGCCAGCTCACCACGGGACCGGGGAGAGCAGTACTTC. This translates into CASSPRDRGEQYF.

This clone showed up just once. This chain links TRBV4-1 with TRBJ2-3, with 14 bases identical to TRBD2. Germline CDR1 reads MGHRA; CDR2 reads YSYEKL. After removal of 1 base from V and 1 base from J, the junction contained 4 bases not matched to a gene. CDR3 length equals 18 residues. The CDR3 reads CASSQGTSGRFGTDTQYF. In DNA form, the CDR3 reads TGCGCCAGCAGCCAAGGGACTAGCGGGAGGTTTGGCACAGATACGCAGTATTTT.

The V and J genes are TRBV7-9 and TRBJ2-5, with D unclear. The CDR3 runs 14 residues. The germline V gene encodes CDR1 SEHNR and CDR2 FQNEAQ (reference sequence). Trimming stripped 2 bases from V and 2 bases from J, with 9 bases between. CDR3 sequence reads: CASSLSLGQETQYF. CDR3 DNA: TGTGCCAGCAGCTTAAGCTTGGGACAAGAGACCCAGTACTTC.

The V gene is TRBV7-9, the J gene TRBJ1-2; D unresolved. V lost 4 bases and J 7 bases, leaving 10 bases between the germline ends. CDR1 SEHNR and CDR2 FQNEAQ come from the germline V gene (reference sequence). CDR3 length: 12 residues. In DNA form, the CDR3 reads TGTGCCAGCAGCTCCGCTCTTGGTGGCTACACCTTC. Amino acids: CASSSALGGYTF.